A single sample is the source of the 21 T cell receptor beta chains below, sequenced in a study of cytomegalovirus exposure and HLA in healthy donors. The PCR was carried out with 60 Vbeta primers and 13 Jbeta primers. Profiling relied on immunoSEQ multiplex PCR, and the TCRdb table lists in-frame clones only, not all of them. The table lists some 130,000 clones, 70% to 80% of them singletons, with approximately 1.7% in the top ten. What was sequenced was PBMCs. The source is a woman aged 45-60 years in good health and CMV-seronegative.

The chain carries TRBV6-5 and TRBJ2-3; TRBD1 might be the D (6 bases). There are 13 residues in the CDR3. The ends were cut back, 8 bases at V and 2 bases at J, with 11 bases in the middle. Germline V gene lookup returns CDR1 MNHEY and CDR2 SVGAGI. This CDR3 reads CASYRDFTDTQYF. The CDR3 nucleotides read TGTGCCAGCTACAGGGATTTCACAGATACGCAGTATTTT.

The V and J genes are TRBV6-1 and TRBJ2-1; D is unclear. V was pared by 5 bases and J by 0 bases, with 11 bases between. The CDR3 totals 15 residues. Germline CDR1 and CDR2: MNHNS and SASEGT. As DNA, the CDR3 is TGTGCCAGCAGTCCTAGGTGGAGCTCCTACAATGAGCAGTTCTTC. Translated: CASSPRWSSYNEQFF.

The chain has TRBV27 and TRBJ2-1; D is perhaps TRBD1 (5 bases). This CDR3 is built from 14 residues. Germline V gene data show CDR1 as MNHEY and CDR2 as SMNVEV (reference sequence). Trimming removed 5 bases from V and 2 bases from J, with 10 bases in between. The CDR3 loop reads CASSQQGPYNEQFF. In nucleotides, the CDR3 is TGTGCCAGCAGTCAGCAGGGTCCCTACAATGAGCAGTTCTTC.

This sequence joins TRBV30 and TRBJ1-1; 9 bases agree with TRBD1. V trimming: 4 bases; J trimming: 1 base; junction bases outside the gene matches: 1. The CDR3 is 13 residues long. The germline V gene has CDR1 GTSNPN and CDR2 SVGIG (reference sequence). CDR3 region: CAWKQGANTEAFF. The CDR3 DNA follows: TGTGCCTGGAAACAGGGGGCGAACACTGAAGCTTTCTTT. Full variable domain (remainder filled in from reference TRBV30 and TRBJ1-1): SQTIHQWPATLVQPVGSPLSLECTVEGTSNPNLYWYRQAAGRGLQLLFYSVGIGQISSEVPQNLSASRPQDRQFILSSKKLLLSDSGFYLCAWKQGANTEAFFGQGTRLTVV.

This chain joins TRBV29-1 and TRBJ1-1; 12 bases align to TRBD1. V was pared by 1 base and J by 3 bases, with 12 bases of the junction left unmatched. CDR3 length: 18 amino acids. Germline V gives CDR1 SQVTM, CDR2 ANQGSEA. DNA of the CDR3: TGCAGCGTTGAAGGGGTCGGGACAGGGGGCGAATGGGACACTGAAGCTTTCTTT. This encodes CSVEGVGTGGEWDTEAFF. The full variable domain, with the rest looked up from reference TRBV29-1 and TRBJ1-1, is SAVISQKPSRDICQRGTSLTIQCQVDSQVTMMFWYRQQPGQSLTLIATANQGSEATYESGFVIDKFPISRPNLTFSTLTVSNMSPEDSSIYLCSVEGVGTGGEWDTEAFFGQGTRLTVV.

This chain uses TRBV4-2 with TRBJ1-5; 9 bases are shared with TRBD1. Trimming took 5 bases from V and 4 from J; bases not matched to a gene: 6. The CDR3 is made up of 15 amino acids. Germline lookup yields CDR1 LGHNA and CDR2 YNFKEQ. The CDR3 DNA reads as TGTGCCAGCAGCAGCGAGACAGGGGGGAATCAGCCCCAGCATTTT. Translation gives CASSSETGGNQPQHF.

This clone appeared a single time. CDR3 region: CASSLPQQGYNEQFF. In DNA form, the CDR3 reads TGTGCCAGCAGCTTGCCACAACAGGGCTACAATGAGCAGTTCTTC. The chain has TRBV5-4 and TRBJ2-1, with D possibly being TRBD1 (6 bases). Germline V gene lookup returns CDR1 SGHNT and CDR2 YYREEE (reference sequence). V lost 1 base to trimming and J lost 3 bases, with 11 bases between them. CDR3 length equals 15 residues.

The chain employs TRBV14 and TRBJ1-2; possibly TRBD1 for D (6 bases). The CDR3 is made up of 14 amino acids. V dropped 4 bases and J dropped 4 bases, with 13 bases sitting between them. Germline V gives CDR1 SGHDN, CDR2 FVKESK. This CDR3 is CASSLVQGIYGYTF. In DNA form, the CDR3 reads TGTGCCAGCAGCCTTGTACAGGGCATCTATGGCTACACCTTC.

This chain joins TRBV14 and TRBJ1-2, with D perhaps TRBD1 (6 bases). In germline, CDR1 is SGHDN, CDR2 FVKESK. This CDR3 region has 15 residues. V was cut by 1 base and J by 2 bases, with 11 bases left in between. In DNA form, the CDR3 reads TGTGCCAGCAGCCAAGTTGGGGGCTGGAACTATGGCTACACCTTC. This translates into CASSQVGGWNYGYTF.

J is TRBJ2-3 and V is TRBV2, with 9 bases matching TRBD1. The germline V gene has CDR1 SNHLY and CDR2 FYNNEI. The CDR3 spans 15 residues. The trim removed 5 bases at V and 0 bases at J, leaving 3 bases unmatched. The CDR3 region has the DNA TGTGCCAGCAGTATCGACAGGGGGAGCACAGATACGCAGTATTTT. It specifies CASSIDRGSTDTQYF. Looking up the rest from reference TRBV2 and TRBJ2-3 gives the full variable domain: EPEVTQTPSHQVTQMGQEVILRCVPISNHLYFYWYRQILGQKVEFLVSFYNNEISEKSEIFDDQFSVERPDGSNFTLKIRSTKLEDSAMYFCASSIDRGSTDTQYFGPGTRLTVL.

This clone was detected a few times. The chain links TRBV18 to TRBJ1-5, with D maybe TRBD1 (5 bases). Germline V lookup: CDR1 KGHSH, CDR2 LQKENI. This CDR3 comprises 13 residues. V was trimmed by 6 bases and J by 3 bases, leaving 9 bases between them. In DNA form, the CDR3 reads TGTGCCAGCTCGGCAGGGCCCAATCAGCCCCAGCATTTT. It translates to CASSAGPNQPQHF. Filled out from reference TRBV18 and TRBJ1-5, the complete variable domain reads NAGVMQNPRHLVRRRGQEARLRCSPMKGHSHVYWYRQLPEEGLKFMVYLQKENIIDESGMPKERFSAEFPKEGPSILRIQQVVRGDSAAYFCASSAGPNQPQHFGDGTRLSIL.

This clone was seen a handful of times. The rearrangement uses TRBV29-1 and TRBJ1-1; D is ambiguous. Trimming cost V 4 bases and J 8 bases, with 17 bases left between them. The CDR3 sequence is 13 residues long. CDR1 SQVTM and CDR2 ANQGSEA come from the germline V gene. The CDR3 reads CSVGEGSTEEAFF. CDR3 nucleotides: TGCAGCGTTGGGGAGGGATCGACGGAAGAAGCTTTCTTT.

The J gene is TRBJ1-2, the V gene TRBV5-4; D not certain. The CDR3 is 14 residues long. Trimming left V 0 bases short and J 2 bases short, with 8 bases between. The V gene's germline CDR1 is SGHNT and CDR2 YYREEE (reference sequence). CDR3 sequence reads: CASSLGSVNYGYTF. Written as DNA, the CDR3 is TGTGCCAGCAGCTTGGGTTCCGTAAACTATGGCTACACCTTC.

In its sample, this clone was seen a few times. The CDR3, as DNA: TGCGCCAGCAGCCAAGGCCTACATACTAGCGGGAGTTCCGGTGAGCAGTTCTTC. It specifies CASSQGLHTSGSSGEQFF. The chain links TRBV4-3 to TRBJ2-1; 11 bases are shared with TRBD2. In germline, CDR1 is LGHNA, CDR2 YSLEER. The CDR3 consists of 18 residues. Trimming at V came to 1 base and at J to 9 bases, leaving 14 bases not matched to a gene.

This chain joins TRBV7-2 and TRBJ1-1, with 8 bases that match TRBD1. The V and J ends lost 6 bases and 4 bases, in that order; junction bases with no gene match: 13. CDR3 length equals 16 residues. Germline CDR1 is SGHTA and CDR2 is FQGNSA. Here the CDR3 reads CASSIGGQVYFTEAFF. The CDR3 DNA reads TGTGCCAGCAGTATAGGGGGACAGGTATATTTCACTGAAGCTTTCTTT.

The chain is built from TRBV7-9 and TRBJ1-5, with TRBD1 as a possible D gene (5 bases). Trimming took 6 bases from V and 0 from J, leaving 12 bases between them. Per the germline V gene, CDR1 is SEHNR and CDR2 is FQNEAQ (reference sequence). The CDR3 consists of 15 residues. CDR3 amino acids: CASSNQGLSNQPQHF. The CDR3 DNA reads TGTGCCAGCAGTAACCAGGGACTTAGCAATCAGCCCCAGCATTTT.

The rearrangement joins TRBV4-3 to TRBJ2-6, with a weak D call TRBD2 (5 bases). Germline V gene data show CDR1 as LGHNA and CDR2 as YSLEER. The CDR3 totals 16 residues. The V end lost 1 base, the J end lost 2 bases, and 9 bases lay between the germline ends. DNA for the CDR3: TGCGCCAGCAGCCAAGGGCCGGGAACTGGGGCCAACGTCCTGACTTTC. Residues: CASSQGPGTGANVLTF.

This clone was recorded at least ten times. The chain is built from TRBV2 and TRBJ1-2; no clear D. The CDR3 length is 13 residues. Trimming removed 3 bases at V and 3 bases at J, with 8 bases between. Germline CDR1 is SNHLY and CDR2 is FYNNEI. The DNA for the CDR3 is TGTGCCAGCAGTGACCTCGGTCACTATGGCTACACCTTC. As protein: CASSDLGHYGYTF. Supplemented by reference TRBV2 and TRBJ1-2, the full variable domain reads EPEVTQTPSHQVTQMGQEVILRCVPISNHLYFYWYRQILGQKVEFLVSFYNNEISEKSEIFDDQFSVERPDGSNFTLKIRSTKLEDSAMYFCASSDLGHYGYTFGSGTRLTVV.

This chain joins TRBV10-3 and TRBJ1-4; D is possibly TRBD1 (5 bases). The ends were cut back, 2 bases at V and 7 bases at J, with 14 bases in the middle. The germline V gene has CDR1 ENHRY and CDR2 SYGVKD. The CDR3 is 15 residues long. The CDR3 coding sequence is TGTGCCATCAGTGAGCTACCGGGCGGGGGTGAAAAACTGTTTTTT. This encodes CAISELPGGGEKLFF.

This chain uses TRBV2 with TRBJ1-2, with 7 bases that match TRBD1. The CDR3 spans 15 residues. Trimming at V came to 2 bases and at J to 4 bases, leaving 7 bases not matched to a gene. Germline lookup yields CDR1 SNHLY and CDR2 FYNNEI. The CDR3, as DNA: TGTGCCAGCAGTGAATTGCTCGGGACAGTCTATGGCTACACCTTC. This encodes CASSELLGTVYGYTF.

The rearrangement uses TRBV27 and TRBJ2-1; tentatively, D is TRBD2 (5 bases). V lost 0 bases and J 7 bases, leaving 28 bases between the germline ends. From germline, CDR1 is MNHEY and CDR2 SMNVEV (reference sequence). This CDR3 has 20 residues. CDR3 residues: CASSLSAAANWALSGNEQFF. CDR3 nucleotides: TGTGCCAGCAGTTTATCGGCTGCCGCGAACTGGGCGCTCTCGGGGAATGAGCAGTTCTTC.